Below are 25 T cell receptor beta chains sequenced from a single sample in a study of blood T cell repertoires in COVID-19 (dated by TCRdb to 2018 to 2020). The library relied on the immunoSEQ multiplex PCR assay. TCRdb provides this immuneACCESS table in a form limited to in-frame rearrangements. Some clones are lacking; in checked studies, under half of them reflect an unresolved V gene, and why the rest are absent is not known. The table for this sample lists 97,000 or so clones; 70% to 85% of them were counted only once. The ten largest make up over 9.5% of the sample. Input material: peripheral blood. The receptors were sampled from a man in his sixties or seventies with acute or convalescent COVID-19.

This rearrangement joins TRBV28 to TRBJ1-4; perhaps TRBD1 as D (6 bases). The CDR3 is 14 amino acids. With 5 bases removed from V and 2 bases from J, the gap between germline ends came to 9 bases. Germline-derived CDR1 and CDR2 are MDHEN and SYDVKM. CDR3 sequence reads: CASSLGQTNEKLFF. The DNA of the CDR3 is TGTGCCAGCAGTCTAGGACAGACTAATGAAAAACTGTTTTTT.

The chain carries TRBV30 and TRBJ2-2; TRBD1 matches 9 bases. The CDR3 extends over 15 amino acids. V gave up 6 bases and J gave up 4 bases; unmatched junction bases: 9. The V gene's germline CDR1 is GTSNPN and CDR2 SVGIG (reference sequence). The CDR3: CACKERTGVTGELFF. The DNA for the CDR3 is TGTGCCTGTAAGGAGCGGACAGGGGTCACCGGGGAGCTGTTTTTT.

V gene TRBV6-5 combines with J gene TRBJ1-5; 9 bases are a match to TRBD1. This CDR3 is built from 15 residues. Germline values: CDR1 MNHEY, CDR2 SVGAGI. The trim removed 6 bases at V and 1 base at J, leaving 4 bases unmatched. DNA for the CDR3: TGTGCCAGCAGACTAGGACAGGGGAGCAATCAGCCCCAGCATTTT. This gives the protein CASRLGQGSNQPQHF.

Here the CDR3 DNA reads TGTGCCAGCTCACCCCAGGGAGGGGAACAGCCCCAGCATTTT. Protein sequence: CASSPQGGEQPQHF. The V and J genes are TRBV18 and TRBJ1-5, with TRBD1 as a possible D gene (5 bases). This CDR3 is 14 amino acids long. CDR1 KGHSH and CDR2 LQKENI come from the germline V gene. Trimming cost V 3 bases and J 7 bases, with 13 bases left between them.

The chain joins TRBV7-2 to TRBJ1-2; D not certain. V lost 5 bases to trimming and J lost 5 bases, with 18 bases between them. Germline V gives CDR1 SGHTA, CDR2 FQGNSA. CDR3 length: 15 amino acids. This CDR3 reads CASSPDPLTGYGYTF. The CDR3 DNA sequence: TGTGCCAGCAGCCCCGACCCATTAACGGGGTATGGCTACACCTTC. Full variable domain (rest looked up from reference TRBV7-2 and TRBJ1-2): GAGVSQSPSNKVTEKGKDVELRCDPISGHTALYWYRQSLGQGLEFLIYFQGNSAPDKSGLPSDRFSAERTGGSVSTLTIQRTQQEDSAVYLCASSPDPLTGYGYTFGSGTRLTVV.

The rearrangement uses TRBV9 and TRBJ2-2; TRBD2 matches 10 bases. The J segment lost 4 bases and the V segment lost 4 bases, leaving 10 bases of the junction unmatched. Germline V gene data show CDR1 as SGDLS and CDR2 as YYNGEE. This CDR3 contains 17 residues. The CDR3: CASSSLGTSVITGELFF. CDR3 DNA sequence: TGTGCCAGCAGCTCCCTAGGGACTAGCGTAATCACCGGGGAGCTGTTTTTT.

As DNA, the CDR3 is TGTGCCAGCAGTGAACAAATATACAGGGGGCCCGTACCCCTCCACTTT. Translation gives CASSEQIYRGPVPLHF. The rearrangement joins TRBV6-1 to TRBJ1-6, with 9 bases that match TRBD1. This CDR3 has 16 amino acids. The germline V gene has CDR1 MNHNS and CDR2 SASEGT. After removal of 2 bases from V and 12 bases from J, the junction contained 11 bases not matched to a gene.

The gene calls are TRBV30 and TRBJ1-1, with D perhaps TRBD1 (6 bases). This CDR3 is built from 13 residues. CDR1 and CDR2 from the germline V gene are GTSNPN and SVGIG (reference sequence). V was trimmed by 5 bases and J by 3 bases, leaving 13 bases between them. The CDR3 reads CAWGTGWDTEAFF. The DNA for the CDR3 is TGTGCCTGGGGTACAGGGTGGGACACTGAAGCTTTCTTT.

V is TRBV7-3 and J is TRBJ2-1, with TRBD1 identical over 7 bases. The germline V gene has CDR1 SGHTA and CDR2 FQGTGA. The ends lost 6 bases at V and 8 bases at J; junction bases unmatched: 10. This CDR3 is built from 14 residues. The DNA for the CDR3 is TGTGCCAGCAGTCAACGACAGGGTTGGGATGAGCAGTTCTTC. It yields the protein CASSQRQGWDEQFF.

The gene calls are TRBV11-2 and TRBJ2-1, with 7 positions matching TRBD2. Germline lookup yields CDR1 SGHAT and CDR2 FQNNGV. After removal of 5 bases from V and 7 bases from J, the junction contained 11 bases not matched to a gene. The CDR3 runs 15 residues. The CDR3 protein is CASSRRDYRGNEQFF. CDR3 bases: TGTGCCAGCAGCCGCCGGGACTACCGTGGGAATGAGCAGTTCTTC.

This chain connects TRBV7-3 to TRBJ1-2, with D possibly TRBD1 on 5 matching bases. CDR1 and CDR2 (germline): SGHTA, FQGTGA. The CDR3 has 11 residues. V was pared by 3 bases and J by 7 bases, with 6 bases between. In DNA form, the CDR3 reads TGTGCCAGCAGCTTCAGGGTTGGCTACACCTTC. The encoded protein is CASSFRVGYTF.

The gene calls are TRBV10-3 and TRBJ2-1; 7 nucleotides line up with TRBD1. The germline V gene encodes CDR1 ENHRY and CDR2 SYGVKD. The CDR3 covers 18 residues. V was pared by 3 bases and J by 1 base, with 12 bases of the junction left unmatched. CDR3 region: CAISDPDREGRSYNEQFF. The CDR3 DNA reads as TGTGCCATCAGTGACCCAGACAGGGAAGGAAGGTCCTACAATGAGCAGTTCTTC.

The rearrangement joins TRBV6-5 to TRBJ2-1; unclear D gene. Germline assignment: CDR1 MNHEY and CDR2 SVGAGI. The CDR3 runs 14 residues. The V and J ends lost 0 bases and 4 bases respectively, with 7 bases between them. CDR3 sequence reads: CASSYSQAYNEQFF. Here the CDR3 DNA reads TGTGCCAGCAGTTACTCGCAAGCTTACAATGAGCAGTTCTTC.

This chain connects TRBV6-5 to TRBJ2-3, with TRBD2 as a possible D gene (5 bases). With 2 bases removed from V and 0 bases from J, the gap between germline ends came to 9 bases. The length of the CDR3 is 15 residues. Per the germline V gene, CDR1 is MNHEY and CDR2 is SVGAGI. CDR3 nucleotides: TGTGCCAGCAGTTACGGGTGGACTAGCACAGATACGCAGTATTTT. Encoded protein: CASSYGWTSTDTQYF.

The chain couples TRBV7-2 to TRBJ1-6; a weak D match, TRBD1 (6 bases). The CDR3 is 14 amino acids. Germline lookup yields CDR1 SGHTA and CDR2 FQGNSA. Trimming removed 2 bases at V and 6 bases at J, with 8 bases between. The DNA of the CDR3 is TGTGCCAGCAGCTTAAGGACAGCTAATTCACCCCTCCACTTT. Protein product: CASSLRTANSPLHF.

The chain uses TRBV11-2 and TRBJ1-1; D is ambiguous. Trimming shortened V by 5 bases and J by 6 bases, and 13 bases separated the two germline ends. The CDR3 extends over 13 amino acids. CDR1 and CDR2 from the germline V gene are SGHAT and FQNNGV. The CDR3 coding sequence is TGTGCCAGCAGCCCTTCAAACATCGCTGAAGCTTTCTTT. This gives the protein CASSPSNIAEAFF.

This clone occurred once. This chain connects TRBV20-1 to TRBJ2-2; 10 bases agree with TRBD2. The germline CDR1 and CDR2 sequences are DFQATT and SNEGSKA (reference sequence). V lost 5 bases to trimming and J lost 4 bases; unmatched junction nucleotides: 13. The CDR3 contains 17 residues. CDR3 residues: CSARDPNSGRSTGELFF. DNA for the CDR3: TGCAGTGCTCGTGATCCTAATAGCGGGAGGAGCACCGGGGAGCTGTTTTTT.

This chain joins TRBV6-5 and TRBJ1-1; D is possibly TRBD1 (6 bases). Germline V CDR1 and CDR2: MNHEY, SVGAGI. The V and J ends lost 6 bases and 11 bases respectively, with 16 bases between them. This CDR3 is 12 amino acids long. The CDR3 DNA sequence: TGTGCCAGCAGGAGGGACAACTTTGAGGCTTTCTTT. As protein: CASRRDNFEAFF.

This chain links TRBV10-3 with TRBJ2-1; 14 nucleotides match TRBD2. J gave up 2 bases and V 10 bases, and 10 bases lay outside the gene matches. This CDR3 has 17 residues. The germline gives CDR1 ENHRY, CDR2 SYGVKD. The CDR3 region has the DNA TGTGCCAACTCCGGGACTAGCGGGAGAGGGGCCTACAATGAGCAGTTCTTC. Translated, it gives CANSGTSGRGAYNEQFF.

The genes are TRBV27 and TRBJ2-7; 15 nucleotides line up with TRBD2. Germline CDR1 is MNHEY and CDR2 is SMNVEV (reference sequence). This CDR3 spans 16 amino acids. Germline trimming cut 5 bases from V and 5 bases from J; bases unmatched to any gene: 7. CDR3 in DNA: TGTGCCAGCAGTCCCGGGACTAGCGGGAGGTTCGACGAGCAGTACTTC. Translation gives CASSPGTSGRFDEQYF.

V and J are TRBV18 and TRBJ2-1, with D hard to call. The CDR3 is 15 amino acids. Germline loops: CDR1 KGHSH, CDR2 LQKENI. The V gene lost 2 bases and the J gene lost 5 bases, with 13 bases spanning the gap. CDR3 region: CASSPIRVSDNEQFF. Written as DNA, the CDR3 is TGTGCCAGCTCACCAATTAGAGTTTCTGACAATGAGCAGTTCTTC.

The V call is TRBV29-1, the J call TRBJ2-1; 7 positions agree with TRBD2. V shed 5 bases and J 6 bases; nucleotides not matched to a gene: 10. The CDR3 length is 14 residues. Looked up from germline, CDR1 is SQVTM and CDR2 is ANQGSEA. CDR3 DNA: TGCAGCGTTATAACTAGCGTGAGGAGCAATGAGCAGTTCTTC. Amino acid sequence: CSVITSVRSNEQFF.

The chain couples TRBV24-1 to TRBJ1-4; 7 nucleotides line up with TRBD1. Unmatched junction bases numbered 13, after V lost 3 bases and J lost 7 bases. The CDR3 totals 17 residues. Germline CDR1 reads KGHDR; CDR2 reads SFDVKD. The CDR3 protein is CATSDATGNSLGEKLFF. The CDR3 DNA reads TGTGCCACCAGTGATGCGACAGGGAATAGTCTGGGTGAAAAACTGTTTTTT.

The chain has TRBV2 and TRBJ1-5, with TRBD1 matching over 8 bases. The V gene's germline CDR1 is SNHLY and CDR2 FYNNEI. The CDR3 runs 16 residues. The junction had 11 bases not matched to a gene; V was cut back by 3 bases and J by 7 bases. This CDR3 is CASSDGAGGAGQPQHF. In nucleotides, the CDR3 is TGTGCCAGCAGTGACGGCGCAGGGGGCGCAGGACAGCCCCAGCATTTT.

The chain is built from TRBV11-3 and TRBJ2-2, with TRBD2 matching over 14 bases. This CDR3 contains 17 residues. With 5 bases clipped from V and 4 bases from J, the junction kept 6 bases outside the gene matches. Germline CDR1 reads SGHNT; CDR2 reads YENEEA. The CDR3 coding sequence is TGTGCCAGCAGCCGAGCGGGACTAGCGGGAGCCACCGGGGAGCTGTTTTTT. Translating it yields CASSRAGLAGATGELFF. Full variable domain (missing parts from reference TRBV11-3 and TRBJ2-2): EAGVVQSPRYKIIEKKQPVAFWCNPISGHNTLYWYLQNLGQGPELLIRYENEEAVDDSQLPKDRFSAERLKGVDSTLKIQPAELGDSAVYLCASSRAGLAGATGELFFGEGSRLTVL.